This TCR beta chain was profiled in a study of cytomegalovirus exposure and HLA in healthy donors. Overall study results and limits: Trimming of TCR beta V- and J-genes showed a link, identified in a later analysis, to a missense DCLRE1C variant.

A multiplex PCR was run with 60 Vbeta primers and 13 Jbeta primers. TCRdb's copy holds only in-frame clones and misses some; the assay was immunoSEQ multiplex PCR. The table has tens of thousands of clones, approximately 84% seen once. This CDR3 spans 14 amino acids. Germline-derived CDR1 and CDR2 are MNHEY and SMNVEV (reference sequence). V shed 4 bases, J shed 4 bases, and the junction held 2 bases outside the gene matches. A word on this clone: What it recognizes is unknown.

The chain links TRBV27 to TRBJ2-2; 8 bases align to TRBD2. The sample consisted of PBMCs. This TCR derives from a young man in good health and CMV-seronegative. The CDR3 nucleotides read TGTGCCAGCAGTTCCCTAGCGGGCACCGGGGAGCTGTTTTTT. This sequence encodes CASSSLAGTGELFF.